These 4 T cell receptor beta chains came from one sample sequenced in a study of cytomegalovirus exposure and HLA in healthy donors. The PCR had 60 Vbeta and 13 Jbeta primers. Measured with immunoSEQ multiplex PCR; TCRdb has only the in-frame clones, and not every one. The data show tens of thousands of clones, approximately 84% seen once. Sequenced sample: PBMCs. The source of these receptors is a girl aged 2 to 9 in good health and CMV-seropositive.

Here the CDR3 reads CAWRRGDRANTEAFF. The CDR3, as DNA: TGTGCCTGGAGGAGGGGCGACAGGGCTAACACTGAAGCTTTCTTT. The V and J genes are TRBV30 and TRBJ1-1, with TRBD1 matching 7 bases. V dropped 3 bases and J dropped 2; count of bases not matched to a gene: 9. Germline CDR1 and CDR2: GTSNPN and SVGIG (reference sequence). The CDR3 extends over 15 amino acids.

DNA of the CDR3: TGCGCCAGCAGCCAGGCGACAGGGACTAATGAAAAACTGTTTTTT. The encoded protein is CASSQATGTNEKLFF. The chain combines TRBV4-1 with TRBJ1-4; 7 nucleotides match TRBD1. This CDR3 contains 15 residues. Germline V gene data show CDR1 as MGHRA and CDR2 as YSYEKL. V was clipped by 3 bases and J by 2 bases; unmatched bases: 3.

The chain joins TRBV28 to TRBJ2-1; D gene uncertain. This CDR3 contains 11 residues. From germline, CDR1 is MDHEN and CDR2 SYDVKM. V was trimmed by 5 bases and J by 8 bases, leaving 7 bases between them. CDR3 amino acids: CASSRGYEQFF. DNA of the CDR3: TGTGCCAGCAGTCGAGGCTATGAGCAGTTCTTC.

The V call is TRBV28, the J call TRBJ2-7; D may be TRBD1 (6 bases). Trimming removed 2 bases at V and 6 bases at J, with 14 bases between. In germline, CDR1 is MDHEN, CDR2 SYDVKM. The length of the CDR3 is 14 residues. CDR3 DNA: TGTGCCAGCAGTTTAGGGCAGGGGACGGGCGAGCAGTACTTC. It encodes CASSLGQGTGEQYF.